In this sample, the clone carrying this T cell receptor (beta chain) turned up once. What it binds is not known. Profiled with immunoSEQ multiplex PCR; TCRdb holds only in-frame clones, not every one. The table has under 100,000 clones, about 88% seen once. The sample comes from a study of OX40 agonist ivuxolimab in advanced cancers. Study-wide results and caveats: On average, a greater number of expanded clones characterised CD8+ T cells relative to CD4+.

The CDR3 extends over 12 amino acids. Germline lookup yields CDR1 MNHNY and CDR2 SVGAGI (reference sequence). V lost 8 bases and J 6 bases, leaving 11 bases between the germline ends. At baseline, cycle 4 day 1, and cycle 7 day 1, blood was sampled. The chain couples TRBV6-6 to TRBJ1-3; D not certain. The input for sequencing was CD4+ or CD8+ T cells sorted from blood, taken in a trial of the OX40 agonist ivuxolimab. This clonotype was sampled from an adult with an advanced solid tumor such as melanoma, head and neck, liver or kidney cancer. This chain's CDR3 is CASRSLSNTIYF. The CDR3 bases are TGTGCCAGCCGCTCTTTGTCAAACACCATATATTTT.